This T cell receptor (beta chain) was found in a study of shared clonotypes between healthy human individuals. Looked up from germline, CDR1 is SEHNR and CDR2 is FQNEAQ (reference sequence). This CDR3 is 15 amino acids long. This clone occurred once. Assay: immunoSEQ multiplex PCR; the TCRdb copy retains only in-frame clones and omits some. The data hold more than 1,200,000 clones, with approximately 98.5% observed a single time. Input material: naive CD4+ T cells sorted from blood. The subset here: CD45RA+ positively selected. This TCR was recovered from a young man in good health. The chain carries TRBV7-9 and TRBJ2-5; 7 nucleotides match TRBD2. The last part of the DNA fits TRBJ2-7 better; the J call may be wrong. In DNA form, the CDR3 reads TGTGCCAGCAGAGGGAGGGACCTCCCCGTGGGCGAGCAGTACTTC. It translates to CASRGRDLPVGEQYF.